A single sample gave rise to the 6 T cell receptor beta chains below, sequenced in a study of shared clonotypes between healthy human individuals. Naive CD8 isolation took CD45RO-negative cells positively selected for CCR7 and excluded terminally differentiated effector memory CD45RA+ cells. Clones were sequenced by immunoSEQ multiplex PCR, and TCRdb holds only the in-frame ones, with some missing. The sample carries over 2,000,000 clones, about 94% recorded once. The sequenced sample consisted of naive CD8+ T cells from PBMCs. The receptors here all came from a man aged 18 to 30 in good health. Some clones in this sample may be carry-over from other donors' samples.

This chain links TRBV5-1 with TRBJ2-3; 7 nucleotides agree with TRBD2. V trimming: 5 bases; J trimming: 3 bases; junction bases outside the gene matches: 12. Per germline, CDR1 SGHRS and CDR2 YFSETQ. This CDR3 spans 16 amino acids. The CDR3 nucleotides are TGCGCCAGCAGGTTAACTAGCGCGGTAGGGACAGATACGCAGTATTTT. It encodes CASRLTSAVGTDTQYF.

The genes are TRBV7-9 and TRBJ2-7, with a tentative D call TRBD2 (5 bases). Germline CDR1 reads SEHNR; CDR2 reads FQNEAQ (reference sequence). There are 13 residues in the CDR3. Deletions cut 3 bases from V and 3 bases from J, with 9 bases between. CDR3 sequence: CASSFASLYEQYF. As DNA, the CDR3 is TGTGCCAGCAGCTTCGCTAGCCTCTACGAGCAGTACTTC.

The genes are TRBV15 and TRBJ2-1; D ambiguous. The CDR3 runs 16 residues. Germline CDR1 reads LNHNV; CDR2 reads YYDKDF (reference sequence). V was cut by 5 bases and J by 5 bases, with 19 bases left in between. CDR3 amino acids: CATSAHIGRAHNEQFF. For the CDR3, the DNA is TGTGCCACCAGCGCCCACATTGGCCGGGCCCACAATGAGCAGTTCTTC.

Notes on this clone: This same CDR3 is encoded by further DNA sequences in the sample. The J gene is TRBJ2-7, the V gene TRBV15; no firm D call. The CDR3 has 14 amino acids. The V gene's germline CDR1 is LNHNV and CDR2 YYDKDF (reference sequence). Trimming removed 0 bases at V and 4 bases at J, with 10 bases between. CDR3 sequence: CATSRDRAVYEQYF. The CDR3 DNA reads TGTGCCACCAGCAGAGATAGGGCGGTATACGAGCAGTACTTC.

This chain uses TRBV7-3 with TRBJ2-1; 15 nucleotides line up with TRBD2. Germline loops: CDR1 SGHTA, CDR2 FQGTGA. This CDR3 has 19 amino acids. With 5 bases clipped from V and 5 bases from J, the junction kept 13 bases outside the gene matches. The CDR3 here is CASSPDGLAGGLVNNEQFF. DNA of the CDR3: TGTGCCAGCAGCCCCGATGGACTAGCGGGAGGGTTGGTCAACAATGAGCAGTTCTTC.

The chain recombines TRBV9 with TRBJ2-2; TRBD1 matches 8 bases. The CDR3 is 16 amino acids. Germline V gives CDR1 SGDLS, CDR2 YYNGEE. Unmatched junction bases numbered 8, after V lost 0 bases and J lost 7 bases. The CDR3 coding sequence is TGTGCCAGCAGCGTAGGGCAGGGGGCGCCTAACGGGGAGCTGTTTTTT. Its translation: CASSVGQGAPNGELFF. The entire variable domain, with the rest obtained from reference TRBV9 and TRBJ2-2, is as follows: DSGVTQTPKHLITATGQRVTLRCSPRSGDLSVYWYQQSLDQGLQFLIQYYNGEERAKGNILERFSAQQFPDLHSELNLSSLELGDSALYFCASSVGQGAPNGELFFGEGSRLTVL.